Shown below are 16 T cell receptor beta chains from a single sample sequenced in a study of T cells in Graves' hyperthyroidism and ophthalmopathy. TCR beta CDR3 region amplification was performed from RNA transcripts. Researchers ran a first-round RT-PCR on the TCR CDR3 using the HTBI primer set. TCRdb re-called the multiplex PCR reads through MiXCR, storing one row per CDR3 protein. The sample has 750,000 to 950,000 distinct CDR3 sequences; 38% are singletons. Sequenced sample: blood. These receptors all stem from a man aged 18-30 years with Graves' hyperthyroidism.

The rearrangement joins TRBV15 to TRBJ2-2; 7 bases match TRBD1. CDR1 is LNHNV, CDR2 YYDKDF, per germline (reference sequence). The CDR3 length is 16 residues. V shed 0 bases and J 3 bases; nucleotides not matched to a gene: 4. The CDR3 reads CATSRERDRYTGELFF. In DNA, the CDR3 is TGTGCCACCAGCAGAGAAAGGGACAGATACACCGGGGAGCTGTTTTTT.

The chain links TRBV7-2 to TRBJ1-6, with TRBD1 matching over 7 bases. CDR3 length: 15 amino acids. The germline gives CDR1 SGHTA, CDR2 FQGNSA. V gave up 5 bases and J gave up 7 bases; unmatched junction bases: 8. DNA for the CDR3: TGTGCCAGCAGCCCGACAGGGAGTCTAAATTCACCCCTCCACTTT. Its protein is CASSPTGSLNSPLHF.

The chain couples TRBV20-1 to TRBJ2-1, with 7 bases aligning to TRBD2. Germline CDR1 is DFQATT and CDR2 is SNEGSKA (reference sequence). The length of the CDR3 is 17 residues. J gave up 8 bases and V 0 bases, and 16 bases lay outside the gene matches. CDR3 region: CSAREHPLAGAWDEQFF. The CDR3 DNA reads as TGCAGTGCTAGAGAGCATCCCCTGGCGGGAGCATGGGATGAGCAGTTCTTC.

The V call is TRBV11-2, the J call TRBJ2-6; 8 bases fit TRBD1. Germline values: CDR1 SGHAT, CDR2 FQNNGV. V was clipped by 4 bases and J by 0 bases; unmatched bases: 5. This CDR3 is 17 amino acids long. The CDR3 here is CASSSRTGSSGANVLTF. CDR3 in DNA: TGTGCCAGCAGCTCCCGGACAGGGTCCTCTGGGGCCAACGTCCTGACTTTC.

Many counts were recorded for this clonotype. This rearrangement joins TRBV7-2 to TRBJ2-7, with 9 bases fitting TRBD1. The CDR3 contains 14 residues. V lost 5 bases to trimming and J lost 3 bases; unmatched junction nucleotides: 5. Per the germline V gene, CDR1 is SGHTA and CDR2 is FQGNSA. The CDR3 here is CASSTGTGFYEQYF. In DNA, the CDR3 is TGTGCCAGCAGCACCGGGACAGGGTTCTACGAGCAGTACTTC.

In this sample, this clonotype turned up many times. J is TRBJ1-2 and V is TRBV10-2; no firm D call. V dropped 2 bases and J dropped 6 bases, with 13 bases sitting between them. CDR1 and CDR2 from the germline V gene are WSHSY and SAAADI. The CDR3 has 14 residues. The CDR3 spells CASSELAVSNGYTF. As DNA, the CDR3 is TGCGCCAGCAGTGAGCTGGCGGTTTCAAATGGCTACACCTTC.

This clonotype was observed many times. The chain couples TRBV12-3 or TRBV12-4 to TRBJ1-2; D unclear. The CDR3 sequence is 12 residues long. V was shortened by 3 bases and J by 8 bases, with 10 bases between the two germline ends. The CDR3 coding sequence is TGTGCCAGCAGTTTTGGGAGTAAGGGCTACACCTTC. It yields the protein CASSFGSKGYTF.

Remarks on this clonotype: It may be a read error: a sequence one base away is much more abundant. The CDR3 nucleotides are TGTGCCAGCAGCTTAGTCGTCAGCGTCGAGCAGTACTTC. Translating gives CASSLVVSVEQYF. This chain uses TRBV7-2 with TRBJ2-7, with D unclear. The CDR3 totals 13 residues. V was shortened by 1 base and J by 6 bases, with 10 bases between the two germline ends. The germline V gene encodes CDR1 SGHTA and CDR2 FQGNSA.

The chain employs TRBV7-8 and TRBJ1-3, with D unresolved. V was clipped by 6 bases and J by 2 bases, with 17 bases between them. This CDR3 has 16 amino acids. Germline CDR1 SGHVS, CDR2 FQNEAQ. CDR3 bases: TGTGCCAGCAGTTCTTTCCGAGGTTCGGCTGGAAACACCATATATTTT. Encoded protein: CASSSFRGSAGNTIYF.

J is TRBJ2-7 and V is TRBV4-1; D unresolved. CDR3 size: 15 residues. Germline V gene lookup returns CDR1 MGHRA and CDR2 YSYEKL. V lost 1 base and J lost 3, with 13 bases in between. The chain's CDR3 is CASSQAPTGNYEQYF. The CDR3 nucleotides read TGCGCCAGCAGCCAAGCCCCGACTGGGAACTACGAGCAGTACTTC.

This clonotype appeared many times. This chain joins TRBV7-8 and TRBJ2-7; weak D call: TRBD1 (5 bases). The CDR3 is made up of 15 amino acids. V was pared by 5 bases and J by 0 bases, with 14 bases between. CDR1 is SGHVS, CDR2 FQNEAQ, per germline. The CDR3, as DNA: TGTGCCAGCAGCCCCCTCAGGGCAGGCTCCTACGAGCAGTACTTC. Protein: CASSPLRAGSYEQYF. The full variable domain, its missing parts supplied by reference TRBV7-8 and TRBJ2-7, is GAGVSQSPRYKVAKRGQDVALRCDPISGHVSLFWYQQALGQGPEFLTYFQNEAQLDKSGLPSDRFFAERPEGSVSTLKIQRTQQEDSAVYLCASSPLRAGSYEQYFGPGTRLTVT.

This clonotype was counted many times. The V call is TRBV15, the J call TRBJ1-3; D gene ambiguous. Looked up from germline, CDR1 is LNHNV and CDR2 is YYDKDF (reference sequence). V shed 6 bases and J shed 2 bases, with 8 bases lying between them. CDR3 length: 13 amino acids. CDR3 sequence reads: CATRAEAGNTIYF. The CDR3 coding sequence is TGTGCCACCAGGGCCGAAGCTGGAAACACCATATATTTT. Complete variable domain (other parts from reference TRBV15 and TRBJ1-3): DAMVIQNPRYQVTQFGKPVTLSCSQTLNHNVMYWYQQKSSQAPKLLFHYYDKDFNNEADTPDNFQSRRPNTSFCFLDIRSPGLGDTAMYLCATRAEAGNTIYFGEGSWLTVV.

This clonotype was detected a few times. V is TRBV6-5 and J is TRBJ1-2, with D possibly matching TRBD1 (5 bases). Germline V gives CDR1 MNHEY, CDR2 SVGAGI. V dropped 4 bases and J dropped 4 bases, with 10 bases sitting between them. The CDR3 runs to 13 residues. The CDR3 is CASSWGRTYGYTF. CDR3 nucleotides: TGTGCCAGCAGTTGGGGACGGACCTATGGCTACACCTTC.

About this clonotype: A read error may explain this, as a much larger clone is one base away. This chain uses TRBV20-1 with TRBJ1-6; 9 nucleotides line up with TRBD1. Germline lookup yields CDR1 DFQATT and CDR2 SNEGSKA (reference sequence). The CDR3 sequence is 15 residues long. The CDR3 DNA reads as TGCAGTGCCAAAGGCCGGACAGGGGTAAATTCATCCCTCCACTTT. It specifies CSAKGRTGVNSSLHF.

The genes are TRBV7-9 and TRBJ2-2; TRBD1 matches 7 bases. V was pared by 5 bases and J by 4 bases, with 7 bases of the junction left unmatched. Per germline, CDR1 SEHNR and CDR2 FQNEAQ (reference sequence). This CDR3 spans 15 amino acids. CDR3 DNA sequence: TGTGCCAGCAGCCCCCAAGACAGGGCCACCGGGGAGCTGTTTTTT. Translation: CASSPQDRATGELFF.

The CDR3 DNA is TGTGCCAGCTCCCCGGGAATAGCGGCGAACGAGCAGTACTTC. Translation: CASSPGIAANEQYF. J is TRBJ2-7 and V is TRBV11-2, with TRBD2 as a possible D gene (6 bases). The CDR3 has 14 amino acids. Germline CDR1 SGHAT, CDR2 FQNNGV. Deletions cut 8 bases from V and 5 bases from J, with 19 bases between.